The 13 T cell receptor beta chains reported below all come from one sample, sequenced in a study of blood T cell repertoires in COVID-19. Using immunoSEQ multiplex PCR, the repertoire was profiled, and TCRdb retains in-frame clones only, with some absent. This sample has nearly 350,000 clones, with 87% found just once. Material: PBMCs or T cells enriched from blood (not recorded which). These receptors originate from a woman aged 30 to 39 who had recovered from COVID-19.

The chain is built from TRBV27 and TRBJ1-2; 10 bases are shared with TRBD1. The CDR3 has 13 residues. Trimming removed 6 bases from V and 8 bases from J; junction bases left unmatched: 6. The germline V gene encodes CDR1 MNHEY and CDR2 SMNVEV (reference sequence). The CDR3 DNA sequence: TGTGCCAGCAGAACCGGGACAGGGGCGGGCTACACCTTC. Amino acids: CASRTGTGAGYTF.

This sequence joins TRBV27 and TRBJ1-5, with D perhaps matching TRBD1 (6 bases). The length of the CDR3 is 16 residues. The germline V gene encodes CDR1 MNHEY and CDR2 SMNVEV (reference sequence). V was clipped by 3 bases and J by 2 bases, with 14 bases between them. This CDR3 is CASSLVFTGRNQPQHF. In DNA form, the CDR3 reads TGTGCCAGCAGTTTGGTTTTCACAGGGCGCAATCAGCCCCAGCATTTT.

V gene TRBV5-1 combines with J gene TRBJ2-7; TRBD1 matches at 8 bases. The CDR3 totals 14 residues. In germline, CDR1 is SGHRS, CDR2 YFSETQ. The J segment lost 6 bases and the V segment lost 0 bases, leaving 5 bases of the junction unmatched. CDR3 DNA: TGCGCCAGCAGCTTGGAAGCCAGGGGGCGCGAGCAGTACTTC. Amino acids: CASSLEARGREQYF.

This clone was detected only a few times. This chain connects TRBV4-1 to TRBJ1-3; 7 bases line up with TRBD1. V lost 4 bases, J lost 4 bases, and 10 bases stayed unmatched. CDR1 is MGHRA, CDR2 YSYEKL, per germline. This CDR3 is 16 amino acids long. The CDR3 DNA reads TGCGCCAGCAGCCCCAGTTCGAACAGGGGAGGAAACACCATATATTTT. The encoded protein is CASSPSSNRGGNTIYF.

Here the CDR3 DNA reads TGCGCCAGCAGCCCGCTAGGACAGGGGTCACCCCTCCACTTT. This sequence encodes CASSPLGQGSPLHF. V is TRBV5-1 and J is TRBJ1-6, with 9 nucleotides matching TRBD1. The length of the CDR3 is 14 residues. Germline CDR1 and CDR2: SGHRS and YFSETQ. Losses at the gene ends were 4 bases for V and 10 bases for J; bases not matched to a gene: 6.

The chain links TRBV6-5 to TRBJ2-7; 7 nucleotides agree with TRBD2. Germline V lookup: CDR1 MNHEY, CDR2 SVGAGI. With V trimmed by 8 bases and J by 3 bases, 10 bases remained unmatched. This CDR3 spans 14 amino acids. CDR3 nucleotides: TGTGCCAGCCGAACCACGGGGGGTGGCTACGAGCAGTACTTC. This gives the protein CASRTTGGGYEQYF.

The gene calls are TRBV6-1 and TRBJ1-5; weak D call: TRBD1 (5 bases). Trimming pared 0 bases from V and 7 bases from J, leaving 10 bases between. Germline V gene sequence: CDR1 MNHNS, CDR2 SASEGT. The CDR3 is made up of 14 amino acids. The CDR3: CASSEAARGQPQHF. CDR3 coding DNA: TGTGCCAGCAGTGAAGCGGCTAGGGGCCAGCCCCAGCATTTT.

This clone was picked up a small number of times. The chain links TRBV12-5 to TRBJ1-3; 10 nucleotides match TRBD1. This CDR3 is 17 amino acids long. Germline V gives CDR1 LGHNT, CDR2 FRNRAP. V trimming: 4 bases; J trimming: 0 bases; junction bases outside the gene matches: 6. In DNA, the CDR3 is TGTGCTAGTGGTTCCGACAGGGGGCCAGCCTCTGGAAACACCATATATTTT. Its translation: CASGSDRGPASGNTIYF. The variable domain in full, completed from reference TRBV12-5 and TRBJ1-3, reads DARVTQTPRHKVTEMGQEVTMRCQPILGHNTVFWYRQTMMQGLELLAYFRNRAPLDDSGMPKDRFSAEMPDATLATLKIQPSEPRDSAVYFCASGSDRGPASGNTIYFGEGSWLTVV.

The rearrangement joins TRBV6-2 or TRBV6-3 to TRBJ1-6, with TRBD1 matching 7 bases. The CDR3 totals 15 residues. V lost 5 bases, J lost 8 bases, and 9 bases stayed unmatched. Germline CDR1 MNHEY, CDR2 SVGEGT. CDR3 amino acids: CASSPFQGEDSPLHF. The CDR3 nucleotides are TGTGCCAGCAGTCCGTTTCAGGGGGAGGATTCACCCCTCCACTTT.

The genes are TRBV19 and TRBJ1-5, with 11 nucleotides matching TRBD1. This CDR3 spans 16 amino acids. Germline loops: CDR1 LNHDA, CDR2 SQIVND (reference sequence). V shed 4 bases and J 5 bases; nucleotides not matched to a gene: 7. The CDR3 nucleotides read TGTGCCAGTAGTAGCCCGGGACAGGGGGTAGATCAGCCCCAGCATTTT. It encodes CASSSPGQGVDQPQHF.

V usage is TRBV2 and J usage is TRBJ1-1; 7 bases map to TRBD1. The CDR3 extends over 14 amino acids. The trim removed 5 bases at V and 2 bases at J, leaving 5 bases unmatched. Per the germline V gene, CDR1 is SNHLY and CDR2 is FYNNEI. CDR3 sequence reads: CASSRQGGNTEAFF. The DNA for the CDR3 is TGTGCCAGCAGTCGCCAGGGGGGTAACACTGAAGCTTTCTTT.

This rearrangement joins TRBV4-1 to TRBJ1-4, with D perhaps TRBD1 (6 bases). Trimming left V 5 bases short and J 0 bases short, with 10 bases between. Germline CDR1 and CDR2: MGHRA and YSYEKL. This CDR3 has 15 residues. DNA of the CDR3: TGCGCCAGCAGCACCCCAGGGGCAACTAATGAAAAACTGTTTTTT. This sequence encodes CASSTPGATNEKLFF.

The chain recombines TRBV19 with TRBJ2-3, with TRBD1 matching 7 bases. Looked up from germline, CDR1 is LNHDA and CDR2 is SQIVND (reference sequence). This CDR3 comprises 16 residues. J lost 3 bases, V lost 5 bases, and 11 bases had no gene match. The CDR3 is CASSLLTGSITDTQYF. The CDR3 coding sequence is TGTGCCAGTAGTCTCCTGACAGGGTCCATTACAGATACGCAGTATTTT. The full variable domain, in which reference TRBV19 and TRBJ2-3 provide the parts outside the CDR3, is DGGITQSPKYLFRKEGQNVTLSCEQNLNHDAMYWYRQDPGQGLRLIYYSQIVNDFQKGDIAEGYSVSREKKESFPLTVTSAQKNPTAFYLCASSLLTGSITDTQYFGPGTRLTVL.